This record covers a single T cell receptor beta chain. The assay was immunoSEQ multiplex PCR, and TCRdb's table has in-frame clones only and misses some. Of 190,000 or so clones listed, 85% to 90% are singletons. The entry originates in a study of blood T cell repertoires in COVID-19. The germline V gene has CDR1 SGHDT and CDR2 YYEEEE. The trim removed 3 bases at V and 6 bases at J, leaving 2 bases unmatched. The CDR3 has 13 amino acids. The origin of this receptor is a woman aged 18-29 years who had recovered from COVID-19. The sequencing input was peripheral blood. The J gene is TRBJ2-7, the V gene TRBV5-6, with 11 bases matching TRBD1. CDR3 sequence reads: CASSSGTGGEQYF. CDR3 DNA sequence: TGTGCCAGCAGCTCCGGGACAGGGGGCGAGCAGTACTTC.